This TCR beta chain was sequenced in a study of cytomegalovirus exposure and HLA in healthy donors. This CDR3 comprises 17 residues. The ends lost 1 base at V and 4 bases at J; junction bases unmatched: 10. Germline V gives CDR1 SGHDT, CDR2 YYEEEE. Concerning this clone itself: Antigen: not known.

Overall study findings and caveats: Presence/absence comparisons presumed near-even sequencing depth among donors. Productive rates of about 90% or about 30% were seen for most TCR beta V segments in an earlier analysis.

A multiplex PCR was run with 60 Vbeta primers and 13 Jbeta primers. Sequencing used immunoSEQ multiplex PCR; TCRdb keeps in-frame clones, though not all of them. The repertoire holds roughly 190,000 clones, with roughly 80% as singletons. The specimen was PBMCs. The chain combines TRBV5-6 with TRBJ1-3, with 8 positions matching TRBD1. The TCR originated in a man aged 40-55 years in good health and CMV-seropositive. The CDR3 sequence: CASSLPGQGGLGNTIYF. The CDR3 DNA is TGTGCCAGCAGCTTGCCTGGACAGGGAGGACTCGGAAACACCATATATTTT. The full variable domain, completed using reference TRBV5-6 and TRBJ1-3, is DAGVTQSPTHLIKTRGQQVTLRCSPKSGHDTVSWYQQALGQGPQFIFQYYEEEERQRGNFPDRFSGHQFPNYSSELNVNALLLGDSALYLCASSLPGQGGLGNTIYFGEGSWLTVV.